Listed below are T cell receptor beta chains from one sample, sequenced in a study of T-cell memory formation after mild COVID-19. In TCRdb, the 5' RACE reads were re-called with MiXCR into one record per CDR3 protein. The sample lists under 110,000 distinct CDR3 sequences; 9.5% to 15% were seen once. Sequencing was performed on PBMCs or a T cell subset sorted from them (not recorded which). The source of these receptors is an adult woman who had mild COVID-19 (a few samples of this study predate the infection). Cell type and time point are not known. The CDR3 runs from the conserved cysteine through the conserved F or W. The order of the fields is CDR3 protein, CDR3 DNA, J gene, V gene, D gene, clone size. A D gene is named only where the DNA matches it firmly. Clone size, where shown, is once, few, many, or a class for clones that have expanded.

CASSYVGTHEAFF,TGTGCCAGCAGTTACGTCGGGACACATGAAGCTTTCTTT,TRBJ1-1,TRBV6-5,.,few
CATSDFISHDTGELFF,TGTGCCACCAGTGATTTCATAAGCCACGACACCGGGGAGCTGTTTTTT,TRBJ2-2,TRBV24-1,.,.
CASSLAANYGYTF,TGTGCCAGCAGCTTAGCAGCTAACTATGGCTACACCTTC,TRBJ1-2,TRBV7-9,.,once
CASSLNVYTGELFF,TGTGCCAGCAGCTTAAATGTGTACACCGGGGAGCTGTTTTTT,TRBJ2-2,TRBV7-3,.,.
CSVEDSSGRADLEQFF,TGCAGCGTTGAAGACTCTAGCGGGAGGGCCGACCTTGAGCAGTTCTTC,TRBJ2-1,TRBV29-1,TRBD2,few
CASAQGTGNQPQHF,TGTGCCAGCGCCCAGGGGACCGGCAATCAGCCCCAGCATTTT,TRBJ1-5,TRBV2,.,.
CASTPFLAGDTGELFF,TGTGCCAGCACCCCTTTCCTAGCGGGGGACACCGGGGAGCTGTTTTTT,TRBJ2-2,TRBV5-5,TRBD2,few
CASSPNMGEQYF,TGTGCCAGCAGCCCTAACATGGGCGAGCAGTACTTC,TRBJ2-7,TRBV6-5,.,.
CATGGRVDEQYF,TGCGCCACCGGAGGTCGCGTCGACGAGCAGTACTTC,TRBJ2-7,TRBV5-1,.,many
CASGAGQSYEQYF,TGTGCCAGCGGGGCAGGACAGTCCTACGAGCAGTACTTC,TRBJ2-7,TRBV19,.,few
CASSLGQNSYEQYF,TGTGCCAGCAGCCTGGGACAGAACTCCTACGAGCAGTACTTC,TRBJ2-7,TRBV13,TRBD1,.
CSAEGSGLSPYEQYF,TGCAGCGCTGAGGGGTCCGGACTATCCCCCTACGAGCAGTACTTC,TRBJ2-7,TRBV29-1,.,.
CASSLASSYNEQFF,TGTGCCAGCAGCCTAGCGAGCTCCTACAATGAGCAGTTCTTC,TRBJ2-1,TRBV12-3/TRBV12-4,.,few
CASSAPVSGANVLTF,TGTGCCAGCAGTGCCCCAGTCTCTGGGGCCAACGTCCTGACTTTC,TRBJ2-6,TRBV28,.,.
CASRPQGASTDTQYF,TGTGCCAGCAGACCACAGGGAGCTAGCACAGATACGCAGTATTTT,TRBJ2-3,TRBV27,.,.
CSASSSDSYEQYF,TGCAGTGCTAGTTCCTCCGACTCCTACGAGCAGTACTTC,TRBJ2-7,TRBV20-1,.,.
CASSFPGLAGAPSVQETQYF,TGTGCCAGCAGCTTTCCGGGACTAGCGGGGGCCCCGTCGGTCCAAGAGACCCAGTACTTC,TRBJ2-5,TRBV7-9,TRBD2,few
CASSYGVEEGIKTQYF,TGTGCCAGCAGTTATGGGGTCGAGGAGGGGATCAAGACCCAGTACTTC,TRBJ2-5,TRBV6-5,.,.
CASSPEVVGSYEQYF,TGTGCCAGCAGCCCCGAGGTCGTGGGAAGCTACGAGCAGTACTTC,TRBJ2-7,TRBV9,.,.
CSALSGRGVQYF,TGCAGTGCTCTCTCCGGCAGGGGGGTTCAGTACTTC,TRBJ2-4,TRBV20-1,.,.
CSAIGLAGVINEQFF,TGCAGTGCTATTGGACTAGCGGGAGTAATCAATGAGCAGTTCTTC,TRBJ2-1,TRBV20-1,TRBD2,.
CSVEETSGSYYEQYF,TGCAGCGTTGAAGAGACGAGCGGGAGTTACTACGAGCAGTACTTC,TRBJ2-7,TRBV29-1,TRBD2,few
CASRTSGGWNEQFF,TGCGCCAGCAGGACTAGCGGGGGGTGGAATGAGCAGTTCTTC,TRBJ2-1,TRBV5-1,TRBD2,few
CASSLEGARYNEQFF,TGCGCCAGCAGCTTGGAGGGGGCCCGCTACAATGAGCAGTTCTTC,TRBJ2-1,TRBV5-1,TRBD1,few
CSVEDLVGGGPRETQYF,TGCAGCGTTGAAGATCTTGTTGGGGGAGGCCCTCGTGAGACCCAGTACTTC,TRBJ2-5,TRBV29-1,.,few
CASSQTSGRNSYNEQFF,TGCGCCAGCAGCCAAACTAGCGGGAGGAACTCCTACAATGAGCAGTTCTTC,TRBJ2-1,TRBV4-3,TRBD2,few
CASVSRSEQFF,TGTGCCAGCGTTAGCAGAAGCGAGCAGTTCTTC,TRBJ2-1,TRBV5-6,.,.
CASSLVQGSYEQYF,TGTGCCAGCAGCTTAGTCCAGGGGTCCTACGAGCAGTACTTC,TRBJ2-7,TRBV7-2,.,few
CSVDWGNHEQFF,TGCAGCGTTGACTGGGGGAACCATGAGCAGTTCTTC,TRBJ2-1,TRBV29-1,.,many
CASSQVQGNIQYF,TGTGCCAGCAGCCAAGTACAGGGAAACATTCAGTACTTC,TRBJ2-4,TRBV3-1,.,few
CASSQDRMGLAGETQYF,TGCGCCAGCAGCCAAGATCGTATGGGGCTAGCGGGAGAGACCCAGTACTTC,TRBJ2-5,TRBV4-3,TRBD2,few
CASSQAGPTFATF,TGTGCCAGCAGCCAAGCAGGACCGACGTTTGCAACCTTC,TRBJ1-2,TRBV14,.,few
CASRDSLSLNNEQFF,TGTGCCAGCAGGGACAGTTTGAGTTTGAACAATGAGCAGTTCTTC,TRBJ2-1,TRBV27,.,.
CASSFRTSGTDTQYF,TGTGCCAGCAGTTTCAGGACTAGCGGGACAGATACGCAGTATTTT,TRBJ2-3,TRBV6-2/TRBV6-3,TRBD2,.
CASSFPGQGNYGYTF,TGTGCCAGCAGCTTTCCGGGACAGGGTAACTATGGCTACACCTTC,TRBJ1-2,TRBV7-9,TRBD1,few
CASSTSPGLAVLDYEQYF,TGTGCCAGCAGCACTTCTCCGGGACTAGCGGTATTAGACTACGAGCAGTACTTC,TRBJ2-7,TRBV5-4,TRBD2,.
CASSSVTGTDTQYF,TGTGCCAGCAGCTCCGTGACAGGCACAGATACGCAGTATTTT,TRBJ2-3,TRBV7-9,.,few
CASSFSGDYGYTF,TGTGCCAGCAGTTTTTCAGGGGACTATGGCTACACCTTC,TRBJ1-2,TRBV6-5,.,few
CASSFRGFFSTDTQYF,TGTGCCAGCAGCTTCAGGGGCTTTTTTAGCACAGATACGCAGTATTTT,TRBJ2-3,TRBV7-2,.,few
CASRSTDTQYF,TGCGCCAGCCGTAGCACAGATACGCAGTATTTT,TRBJ2-3,TRBV5-1,.,many
CASSLVTSGRGTDTQYF,TGTGCCAGCAGCTTAGTGACTAGCGGGAGGGGCACAGATACGCAGTATTTT,TRBJ2-3,TRBV5-6,TRBD2,.
CASSSSRQENQETQYF,TGTGCCAGCAGCTCGAGCCGACAGGAGAACCAAGAGACCCAGTACTTC,TRBJ2-5,TRBV7-9,.,many
CASSFIGGPGELFF,TGTGCCAGCAGCTTCATCGGGGGGCCCGGGGAGCTGTTTTTT,TRBJ2-2,TRBV7-3,.,.
CASSPELDEKLFF,TGTGCCAGCAGCCCTGAATTGGATGAAAAACTGTTTTTT,TRBJ1-4,TRBV7-9,.,.
CASSSSRWTSGTYEQYF,TGTGCCAGCAGCTCCTCCCGTTGGACTAGCGGTACCTACGAGCAGTACTTC,TRBJ2-7,TRBV7-9,TRBD2,.
CASSPLGGETQYF,TGCGCCAGCAGCCCCTTGGGGGGAGAGACCCAGTACTTC,TRBJ2-5,TRBV4-1,.,few
CSARREGPYNEQFF,TGCAGTGCTAGACGGGAGGGCCCTTACAATGAGCAGTTCTTC,TRBJ2-1,TRBV20-1,TRBD2,many
CASKSYTGELFF,TGTGCCAGCAAGTCGTACACCGGGGAGCTGTTTTTT,TRBJ2-2,TRBV9,.,few
CASTRTGGEGETQYF,TGTGCCAGCACCAGGACAGGGGGCGAGGGGGAGACCCAGTACTTC,TRBJ2-5,TRBV6-5,TRBD1,few
CASSSGTVDTQYF,TGTGCCAGCAGCTCCGGGACAGTAGATACGCAGTATTTT,TRBJ2-3,TRBV7-9,TRBD1,.
CASSRAGRYNEQFF,TGTGCCAGCAGCCGGGCCGGCAGATACAATGAGCAGTTCTTC,TRBJ2-1,TRBV5-6,.,few
CASSQAGSYGTEQFF,TGCGCCAGCAGCCAAGCAGGGTCCTATGGTACTGAGCAGTTCTTC,TRBJ2-1,TRBV4-3,.,.
CASSLVGLSDEQYF,TGTGCCAGCAGCTTAGTCGGCCTGTCTGACGAGCAGTACTTC,TRBJ2-7,TRBV7-9,.,many